The 5 T cell receptor beta chains listed next were all sequenced from one sample in a study of T cells in Graves' hyperthyroidism and ophthalmopathy. Amplified regions were TCR beta CDR3 sequences from RNA transcripts. Using the HTBI primer set, a first-round RT-PCR was run on the TCR CDR3. From the multiplex PCR reads, TCRdb called clonotypes with MiXCR, one entry per CDR3 protein. There are roughly 530,000 distinct CDR3 sequences in the sample; about a sixth occur only once, and roughly 15% lies in the top ten. The material sequenced was blood. All receptors derive from a woman under 30 with Graves' ophthalmopathy.

This clonotype came up many times. This chain joins TRBV3-1 and TRBJ1-1; D uncertain. Trimming removed 1 base from V and 11 bases from J, with 17 bases in between. The CDR3 covers 14 residues. Looked up from germline, CDR1 is LGHDT and CDR2 is YNNKEL (reference sequence). The CDR3 nucleotides are TGTGCCAGCAGCCAAGGAATAGGACGTGGGCGTGCTTTCTTT. Its translation: CASSQGIGRGRAFF. Full variable domain (outside the CDR3, taken from reference TRBV3-1 and TRBJ1-1): DTAVSQTPKYLVTQMGNDKSIKCEQNLGHDTMYWYKQDSKKFLKIMFSYNNKELIINETVPNRFSPKSPDKAHLNLHINSLELGDSAVYFCASSQGIGRGRAFFGQGTRLTVV.

This clonotype was seen at least ten times. The rearrangement links TRBV7-8 to TRBJ1-1, with D unresolved. Trimming cost V 3 bases and J 1 base, with 9 bases left between them. The CDR3 totals 14 residues. Germline CDR1 and CDR2: SGHVS and FQNEAQ. The CDR3 DNA is TGTGCCAGCAGCTTTCTGGTGACGAACACTGAAGCTTTCTTT. As protein: CASSFLVTNTEAFF.

This clonotype was counted many times. V usage is TRBV7-9 and J usage is TRBJ2-5; TRBD1 matches 8 bases. This CDR3 spans 15 amino acids. From germline, CDR1 is SEHNR and CDR2 FQNEAQ (reference sequence). With 3 bases clipped from V and 10 bases from J, the junction kept 13 bases outside the gene matches. The chain's CDR3 is CASSFQDRAKSGQYF. The CDR3 DNA sequence: TGTGCCAGCAGCTTTCAGGACAGGGCCAAGAGTGGCCAGTACTTC.

The chain employs TRBV28 and TRBJ1-2; D is ambiguous. V dropped 2 bases and J dropped 8 bases, with 12 bases sitting between them. This CDR3 is built from 13 residues. Germline V CDR1 and CDR2: MDHEN, SYDVKM. The CDR3 loop is CASSLQAPGGYTF. The CDR3 coding sequence is TGTGCCAGCAGTTTACAGGCCCCGGGGGGCTACACCTTC.

On this clonotype: A clone one base away is much larger, so this may be a read error. This chain uses TRBV2 with TRBJ2-7; no firm D call. CDR1 SNHLY and CDR2 FYNNEI come from the germline V gene. The CDR3 is made up of 14 amino acids. CDR3 nucleotide sequence: TGTGCCAGCAGTGAAGCTTCCCACTCCTACGGGCAGTACTTC. This codes for CASSEASHSYGQYF.